This entry is about one TCR beta chain. A much larger clone lies a single base off, so this may be a read error. It was with a sample-barcoded 5' primer and a J-beta primer mix that a second PCR of roughly 6 to 11 cycles was run. TCRdb independently ran MiXCR on the 5' RACE reads; one entry per CDR3 protein. The table shows some 940,000 distinct CDR3 sequences, with 25% to 35% occurring only once. The data originate from a study of blood T cells in healthy people across ages. From germline, CDR1 is KGHSH and CDR2 LQKENI. The CDR3 consists of 14 residues. The V end was cut by 2 bases, the J end by 2 bases, with 10 bases between. Every sample yielded at least 6 million isolated PBMCs. Total RNA extracted from each sample amounted to at least 5 micrograms. The data were also submitted as part of a second study, on T cells of mothers and their children. That source notes: Healthy Caucasian mothers, three in number, and their six children were the donors.

The clonotype originates from a woman between 35 and 50 years old in good health. Sequencing was carried out using blood. The chain combines TRBV18 with TRBJ2-7, with D perhaps TRBD1 (5 bases). CDR3 sequence reads: CASSPSDRTYEQYF. Here the CDR3 DNA reads TGTGCCAGCTCACCAAGCGACAGAACCTACGAGCAGTACTTC.